Listed here are 22 T cell receptor beta chains from one sample, sequenced in a study of blood T cells in healthy people across ages. For the second PCR, which ran for roughly 6 to 12 cycles, a sample-barcoded 5' primer and a J-beta primer mix were used. A single record per CDR3 protein comes from TCRdb applying MiXCR to the 5' RACE reads. The data hold around 990,000 distinct CDR3 sequences, with 35% to 40% observed a single time. The sequenced sample consisted of blood. These receptors were obtained from a man in his late teens or twenties in good health.

Only a few counts were recorded for this clonotype. The gene calls are TRBV7-2 and TRBJ1-2, with TRBD1 matching over 11 bases. J gave up 6 bases and V 4 bases, and 4 bases lay outside the gene matches. This CDR3 is built from 14 residues. Germline-derived CDR1 and CDR2 are SGHTA and FQGNSA. The CDR3 is CASSWTGQGDGYTF. The CDR3 DNA reads TGTGCCAGCAGCTGGACGGGACAGGGGGATGGCTACACCTTC. Based on the CDR3 plus reference TRBV7-2 and TRBJ1-2, the full variable domain is GAGVSQSPSNKVTEKGKDVELRCDPISGHTALYWYRQSLGQGLEFLIYFQGNSAPDKSGLPSDRFSAERTGGSVSTLTIQRTQQEDSAVYLCASSWTGQGDGYTFGSGTRLTVV.

This clonotype was seen only once. V gene TRBV9 combines with J gene TRBJ2-1, with D perhaps matching TRBD2 (7 bases). Germline V gene lookup returns CDR1 SGDLS and CDR2 YYNGEE. Between the trimmed V and J ends, which lost 3 bases and 3 bases, there was a span of 16 bases. The CDR3 spans 16 residues. CDR3 region: CASSAGGGRGYNEQFF. The DNA of the CDR3 is TGTGCCAGCAGCGCTGGGGGGGGGCGAGGCTACAATGAGCAGTTCTTC. The full variable domain, in which reference TRBV9 and TRBJ2-1 provide the parts outside the CDR3, is DSGVTQTPKHLITATGQRVTLRCSPRSGDLSVYWYQQSLDQGLQFLIQYYNGEERAKGNILERFSAQQFPDLHSELNLSSLELGDSALYFCASSAGGGRGYNEQFFGPGTRLTVL.

A few counts support this clonotype. This rearrangement joins TRBV14 to TRBJ1-6, with D unclear. Germline V lookup: CDR1 SGHDN, CDR2 FVKESK. The CDR3 consists of 14 residues. Trimming left V 0 bases short and J 6 bases short, with 6 bases between. The CDR3 loop is CASSQDLGNSPLHF. In DNA form, the CDR3 reads TGTGCCAGCAGCCAAGATCTTGGTAATTCACCCCTCCACTTT.

This clonotype was counted between two and nine times. This rearrangement joins TRBV20-1 to TRBJ1-1; TRBD1 matches 8 bases. The CDR3 has 13 residues. Germline V gene lookup returns CDR1 DFQATT and CDR2 SNEGSKA (reference sequence). After removal of 6 bases from V and 5 bases from J, the junction contained 8 bases not matched to a gene. CDR3: CSATLQGETEAFF. DNA for the CDR3: TGCAGTGCCACTCTACAGGGGGAGACTGAAGCTTTCTTT.

This clonotype occurred a few times. The chain has TRBV5-1 and TRBJ2-1, with D tentatively TRBD2 (6 bases). From germline, CDR1 is SGHRS and CDR2 YFSETQ. The CDR3 totals 15 residues. V was trimmed by 3 bases and J by 4 bases, leaving 14 bases between them. DNA of the CDR3: TGCGCCAGCAGCTCGGGACTGGTACTGTACAATGAGCAGTTCTTC. This codes for CASSSGLVLYNEQFF.

The V and J genes are TRBV27 and TRBJ2-2; weak D call: TRBD2 (5 bases). Trimming stripped 6 bases from V and 2 bases from J, with 13 bases between. This CDR3 comprises 15 residues. Germline V gives CDR1 MNHEY, CDR2 SMNVEV (reference sequence). DNA of the CDR3: TGTGCCAGCAGCGCCGTGAGGGATAACACCGGGGAGCTGTTTTTT. It specifies CASSAVRDNTGELFF.

This clonotype was counted between two and nine times. V is TRBV4-1 and J is TRBJ2-3, with TRBD2 identical over 11 bases. Germline V lookup: CDR1 MGHRA, CDR2 YSYEKL. The CDR3 totals 17 residues. The junction had 8 bases not matched to a gene; V was cut back by 4 bases and J by 2 bases. This CDR3 reads CASSRISGGVITDTQYF. CDR3 bases: TGCGCCAGCAGCCGGATTAGCGGGGGGGTCATCACAGATACGCAGTATTTT.

The chain couples TRBV4-2 to TRBJ1-5; D gene uncertain. This CDR3 contains 13 residues. V lost 0 bases to trimming and J lost 10 bases, with 10 bases between them. Germline V CDR1 and CDR2: LGHNA, YNFKEQ. CDR3 region: CASSQDRKLPQHF. The CDR3 DNA is TGTGCCAGCAGCCAAGATAGGAAGCTCCCCCAGCATTTT.

In its sample, this clonotype was seen many times. The gene calls are TRBV20-1 and TRBJ2-1; perhaps TRBD2 as D (5 bases). CDR1 DFQATT and CDR2 SNEGSKA come from the germline V gene (reference sequence). V shed 1 base and J shed 7 bases, with 14 bases lying between them. This CDR3 contains 14 residues. The CDR3, as DNA: TGCAGTGCTAGAGTTGGTAGCGCTCGGAATGAGCAGTTCTTC. It encodes CSARVGSARNEQFF.

The table lists this clonotype with a few counts. The gene calls are TRBV20-1 and TRBJ1-1; D perhaps matches TRBD1 (5 bases). The CDR3 sequence is 15 residues long. Germline lookup yields CDR1 DFQATT and CDR2 SNEGSKA (reference sequence). V was shortened by 0 bases and J by 3 bases, with 14 bases between the two germline ends. In DNA, the CDR3 is TGCAGTGCTAGAGATGGTCGGGGGATTGACACTGAAGCTTTCTTT. This translates into CSARDGRGIDTEAFF.

This clonotype has just a few counts. The chain uses TRBV10-3 and TRBJ2-6; D unresolved. Germline CDR1 ENHRY, CDR2 SYGVKD. Trimming removed 2 bases at V and 0 bases at J, with 5 bases between. This CDR3 contains 15 residues. The CDR3 nucleotides read TGTGCCATCAGTGAGCTTTTCTCTGGGGCCAACGTCCTGACTTTC. Translated: CAISELFSGANVLTF.

The chain has TRBV6-1 and TRBJ1-1; a weak D match, TRBD1 (5 bases). This CDR3 spans 12 amino acids. From germline, CDR1 is MNHNS and CDR2 SASEGT. The V end lost 7 bases, the J end lost 2 bases, and 8 bases lay between the germline ends. The CDR3 loop is CASMTENTEAFF. CDR3 sequence (DNA): TGTGCCAGCATGACAGAAAACACTGAAGCTTTCTTT.

This clonotype occurred a few times. The chain links TRBV6-2 or TRBV6-3 to TRBJ2-2; TRBD1 agrees at 11 bases. V lost 2 bases and J lost 7; bases outside the gene matches: 9. There are 17 residues in the CDR3. CDR1 is MNHEY, CDR2 SVGEGT, per germline. The CDR3 is CASSYTPGTGGLGELFF. In DNA, the CDR3 is TGTGCCAGCAGTTACACGCCCGGGACAGGGGGTCTCGGGGAGCTGTTTTTT.

A word on this clonotype: Since a much larger clone is just one base distant, this may be a read error. V usage is TRBV4-2 and J usage is TRBJ2-1, with TRBD2 matching over 8 bases. Looked up from germline, CDR1 is LGHNA and CDR2 is YNFKEQ. The CDR3 sequence is 14 residues long. The CDR3 sequence is CAGSQEGTRNEQFF. CDR3 bases: TGTGCCGGCAGCCAAGAAGGGACTAGGAATGAGCAGTTCTTC.

The V call is TRBV7-9, the J call TRBJ1-2; maybe TRBD1 (6 bases). The CDR3 loop spans 15 amino acids. Germline values: CDR1 SEHNR, CDR2 FQNEAQ (reference sequence). V shed 1 base and J shed 2 bases, with 11 bases lying between them. CDR3 sequence reads: CASSLDRDTNYGYTF. The CDR3 region has the DNA TGTGCCAGCAGCTTAGATAGGGACACCAACTATGGCTACACCTTC.

This chain connects TRBV20-1 to TRBJ1-5, with D perhaps TRBD1 (5 bases). Germline values: CDR1 DFQATT, CDR2 SNEGSKA (reference sequence). V gave up 5 bases and J gave up 0 bases, with 11 bases separating them. The CDR3 runs to 14 residues. The CDR3, as DNA: TGCAGTGCTGGAGTGGGGCATAGCAATCAGCCCCAGCATTTT. Protein sequence: CSAGVGHSNQPQHF.

The chain links TRBV9 to TRBJ2-2, with D uncertain. Deletions cut 0 bases from V and 1 base from J, with 13 bases between. The CDR3 runs 17 residues. The germline V gene has CDR1 SGDLS and CDR2 YYNGEE. The CDR3 region has the DNA TGTGCCAGCAGCGTAGCTGGCGCAGGAATGAACACCGGGGAGCTGTTTTTT. This encodes CASSVAGAGMNTGELFF.

This clonotype has more than one count but fewer than ten. The V and J genes are TRBV4-2 and TRBJ1-6; D call uncertain. With 0 bases removed from V and 6 bases from J, the gap between germline ends came to 9 bases. Per the germline V gene, CDR1 is LGHNA and CDR2 is YNFKEQ. This CDR3 is 15 amino acids long. In DNA form, the CDR3 reads TGTGCCAGCAGCCAAGAAAAAGCTCCTAATTCACCCCTCCACTTT. Protein product: CASSQEKAPNSPLHF.

Comments on this clonotype: This may arise from a read error, as a much more abundant clone is one base away. The rearrangement links TRBV7-9 to TRBJ2-4; possible D gene TRBD2, 5 bases. The V gene lost 7 bases and the J gene lost 13 bases, with 23 bases spanning the gap. The CDR3 runs to 14 residues. Germline V CDR1 and CDR2: SEHNR, FQNEAQ (reference sequence). CDR3 in DNA: TGTGCCAGCACCAAAACTAGTGATGTGAATGAGCAGTACTTC. Its protein product is CASTKTSDVNEQYF.

This sequence joins TRBV5-6 and TRBJ2-5, with D maybe TRBD1 (6 bases). The CDR3 sequence is 15 residues long. From germline, CDR1 is SGHDT and CDR2 YYEEEE. V lost 1 base to trimming and J lost 0 bases, with 10 bases between them. The CDR3: CASSLKQGYQETQYF. For the CDR3, the DNA is TGTGCCAGCAGCTTGAAACAGGGCTACCAAGAGACCCAGTACTTC.

The chain combines TRBV4-3 with TRBJ1-4, with D uncertain. Germline CDR1 reads LGHNA; CDR2 reads YSLEER. V was trimmed by 4 bases and J by 4 bases, leaving 16 bases between them. This CDR3 has 16 amino acids. The CDR3 coding sequence is TGCGCCAGCAGCCCCAATGGGCGGGGAGGTAATGAAAAACTGTTTTTT. Amino acid sequence: CASSPNGRGGNEKLFF.

A few counts support this clonotype. The V gene is TRBV20-1, the J gene TRBJ2-1; no definite D call. Deletions cut 6 bases from V and 10 bases from J, with 10 bases between. This CDR3 spans 10 amino acids. The germline V gene encodes CDR1 DFQATT and CDR2 SNEGSKA (reference sequence). In DNA, the CDR3 is TGCAGTGCCAGATTCCAAGAGCAGTTCTTC. Encoded protein: CSARFQEQFF.